What follows describes a single T cell receptor beta chain. The V gene's germline CDR1 is KGHSH and CDR2 LQKENI. The CDR3 contains 19 residues. After removal of 2 bases from V and 6 bases from J, the junction contained 15 bases not matched to a gene. Sequenced by immunoSEQ multiplex PCR; TCRdb stores in-frame clones only, minus some. The sample shows a few hundred thousand clones, 70% to 90% of them seen only once. This entry belongs to a study of blood T cell repertoires in COVID-19. The V and J genes are TRBV18 and TRBJ2-2; 10 bases fit TRBD1. Source material: PBMCs or T cells enriched from blood (not recorded which). This receptor was obtained from a man in his thirties or forties who had recovered from COVID-19. The CDR3 DNA reads TGTGCCAGCTCACCAACCCAGTTCATCCGGGACAGGGGAGCCGGGGAGCTGTTTTTT. This translates into CASSPTQFIRDRGAGELFF.